This passage covers 2 T cell receptor beta chains from one sample sequenced in a study of blood T cell repertoires in COVID-19. Repertoires were generated with immunoSEQ multiplex PCR, while TCRdb's copy carries only in-frame clones and drops some. The sample contains 100,000 to 150,000 clones, 85% to 90% of which appear only once. What was sequenced was peripheral blood. Source of these receptors: a human donor in a cohort sampled during active COVID-19.

CDR3 nucleotide sequence: TGCAGCGCAGGTCGGACAGCGAACACCGGGGAGCTGTTTTTT. Protein product: CSAGRTANTGELFF. V is TRBV29-1 and J is TRBJ2-2; perhaps TRBD1 as D (6 bases). This CDR3 contains 14 residues. The germline V gene encodes CDR1 SQVTM and CDR2 ANQGSEA. V was clipped by 7 bases and J by 0 bases, with 12 bases between them.

The DNA for the CDR3 is TGTGCCAGCAGCCCCCGTGGAGCTCCGATGAACACTGAAGCTTTCTTT. Its translation is CASSPRGAPMNTEAFF. V and J are TRBV5-5 and TRBJ1-1; D is unresolved. CDR1 and CDR2 (germline): SGHKS, YYEKEE (reference sequence). V gave up 4 bases and J gave up 0 bases, with 16 bases separating them. The CDR3 has 16 residues.